This T cell receptor (beta chain) originates from a study of OX40 agonist ivuxolimab in advanced cancers. The study's findings and limits: CD8+ T cells averaged more expanded clones than CD4+.

Data came from immunoSEQ multiplex PCR; TCRdb stores just in-frame clones and leaves some out. The sample holds about 82,000 clones, about 91% seen once. The germline CDR1 and CDR2 sequences are WSHSY and SAAADI. This CDR3 is 14 amino acids long. V gave up 6 bases and J gave up 7 bases; unmatched junction bases: 7. In the case of this clone: Antigen: not known.

The rearrangement links TRBV10-2 to TRBJ2-4; 9 bases line up with TRBD1. Sequenced material: CD4+ or CD8+ T cells sorted from blood, taken in a trial of the OX40 agonist ivuxolimab. This clonotype originated in an adult with an advanced solid tumor such as melanoma, head and neck, liver or kidney cancer. Written as DNA, the CDR3 is TGCGCCAGCAGGTTGGACAGGGGAGGGAACATTCAGTACTTC. Translating it yields CASRLDRGGNIQYF.